The clone carrying this TCR beta chain is judged medium-sized. The antigen is undetermined. The CDR3 has 13 amino acids. The germline V gene has CDR1 MNHEY and CDR2 SVGEGT. V lost 0 bases, J lost 4 bases, and 3 bases lay in between. The data originate from a study of T-cell memory formation after mild COVID-19. Across the study: TCR clusters were mostly confined to one donor each.

5'RACE with constant-segment primers built TCRalpha and TCRbeta cDNA libraries with UMIs. TCRdb itself ran the 5' RACE reads through MiXCR, one entry per CDR3 protein. The sample has more than 75,000 distinct CDR3 sequences, 20% to 25% seen once. General study results and limits: Shrinking CD4+ clones resided mostly in CM and EM, and CD8+ ones in EMRA. Day 15 to 85 contracting clones showed balanced CD4/CD8; later expanders leaned CD4+.

Material: PBMCs or a T cell subset sorted from them (not recorded which). The sequence came from a man aged 18 to 29 who had mild COVID-19 (a few samples of this study predate the infection). Cell type and time point are not known. This chain joins TRBV6-2 or TRBV6-3 and TRBJ2-2; D call uncertain. The CDR3 region is CASSYSTTGELFF. Here the CDR3 DNA reads TGTGCCAGCAGTTACTCGACCACCGGGGAGCTGTTTTTT.